The T cell receptor beta chain under discussion was sequenced for a study of response to subunit inactivated influenza vaccine. TCRdb fed the RT-PCR reads into MiXCR, producing one record per CDR3 protein. The repertoire holds about 180,000 distinct CDR3 sequences, with 7.5% to 10% as singletons. As concerns this clonotype: Its antigen is still unknown.

Whole-study results and caveats: A suggestion made by the authors is that each seasonal influenza vaccination recruits few new T cells.

V gave up 8 bases and J gave up 8 bases, with 16 bases separating them. In germline, CDR1 is WSHSY, CDR2 SAAADI. The CDR3 is made up of 13 amino acids. The TCR sequence derives from a man between 50 and 59 years old who received an inactivated influenza vaccine. This sequence joins TRBV10-2 and TRBJ2-1; perhaps TRBD1 as D (8 bases). Sample: non-naive T cells sorted from PBMCs, taken on the day of vaccination. The CDR3, as DNA: TGCGCCAGCGGTCGGACAGGGAGGGATGAGCAGTTCTTC. It encodes CASGRTGRDEQFF.